This T cell receptor beta chain was observed in a study of blood T cell repertoires in COVID-19. CDR3 length: 14 residues. Germline V gene sequence: CDR1 SGDLS, CDR2 YYNGEE. Germline trimming cut 4 bases from V and 4 bases from J; bases unmatched to any gene: 3. Profiling relied on immunoSEQ multiplex PCR, and the TCRdb table lists in-frame clones only, not all of them. The table has about 230,000 clones, more than 70% seen once; the top ten hold over 2%. The receptor's source is a woman aged 40 to 50 with acute COVID-19. The sample was PBMCs or T cells enriched from blood (not recorded which). The chain links TRBV9 to TRBJ1-1, with 11 bases that match TRBD1. The chain's CDR3 is CASSFGQGATEAFF. The CDR3 region has the DNA TGTGCCAGCAGCTTTGGACAGGGGGCCACTGAAGCTTTCTTT.